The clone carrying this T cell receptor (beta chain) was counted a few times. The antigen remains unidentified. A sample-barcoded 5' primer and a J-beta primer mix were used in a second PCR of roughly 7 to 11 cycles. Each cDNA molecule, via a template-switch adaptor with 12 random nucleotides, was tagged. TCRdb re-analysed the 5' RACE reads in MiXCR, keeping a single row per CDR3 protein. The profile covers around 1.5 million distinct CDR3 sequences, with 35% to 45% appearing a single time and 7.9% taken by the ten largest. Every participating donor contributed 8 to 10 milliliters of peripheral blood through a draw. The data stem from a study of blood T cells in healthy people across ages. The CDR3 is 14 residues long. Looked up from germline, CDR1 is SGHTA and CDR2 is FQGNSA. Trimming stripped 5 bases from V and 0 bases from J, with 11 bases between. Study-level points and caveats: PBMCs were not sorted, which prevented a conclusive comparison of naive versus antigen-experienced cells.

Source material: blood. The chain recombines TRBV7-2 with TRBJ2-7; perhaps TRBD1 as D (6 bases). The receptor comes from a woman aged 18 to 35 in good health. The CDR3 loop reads CASSVTGNSYEQYF. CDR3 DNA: TGTGCCAGCAGCGTGACAGGAAACTCCTACGAGCAGTACTTC.